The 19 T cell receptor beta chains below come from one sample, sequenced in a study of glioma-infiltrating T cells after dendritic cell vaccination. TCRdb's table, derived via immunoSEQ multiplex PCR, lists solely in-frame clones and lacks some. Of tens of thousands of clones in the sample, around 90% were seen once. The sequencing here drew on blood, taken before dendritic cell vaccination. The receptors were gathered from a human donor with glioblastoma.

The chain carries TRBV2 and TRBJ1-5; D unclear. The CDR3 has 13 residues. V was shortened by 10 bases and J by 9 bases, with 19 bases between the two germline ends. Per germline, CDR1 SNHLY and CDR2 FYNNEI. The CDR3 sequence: CAISSTTSGPQHF. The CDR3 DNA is TGTGCCATTTCCTCTACCACGTCGGGGCCCCAGCATTTT.

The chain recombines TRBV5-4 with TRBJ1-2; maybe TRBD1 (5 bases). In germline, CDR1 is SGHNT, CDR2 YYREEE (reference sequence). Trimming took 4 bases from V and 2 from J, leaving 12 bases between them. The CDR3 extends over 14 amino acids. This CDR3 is CASSPGEENYGYTF. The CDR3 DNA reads TGTGCCAGCAGCCCGGGGGAGGAGAACTATGGCTACACCTTC.

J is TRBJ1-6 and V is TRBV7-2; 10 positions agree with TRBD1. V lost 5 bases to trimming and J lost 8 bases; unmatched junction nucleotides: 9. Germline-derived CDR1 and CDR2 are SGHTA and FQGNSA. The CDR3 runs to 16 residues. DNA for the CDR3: TGTGCCAGCAGCCTTAGCCCGGGACAGGGGTATTCACCCCTCCACTTT. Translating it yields CASSLSPGQGYSPLHF.

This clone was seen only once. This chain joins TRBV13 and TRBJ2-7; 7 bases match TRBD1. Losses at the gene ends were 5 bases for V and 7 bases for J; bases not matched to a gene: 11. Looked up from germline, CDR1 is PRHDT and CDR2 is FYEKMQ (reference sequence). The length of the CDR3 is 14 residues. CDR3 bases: TGTGCCAGCAGCACGGTAAGGGGGCGCCGGGAGCAGTACTTC. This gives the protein CASSTVRGRREQYF.

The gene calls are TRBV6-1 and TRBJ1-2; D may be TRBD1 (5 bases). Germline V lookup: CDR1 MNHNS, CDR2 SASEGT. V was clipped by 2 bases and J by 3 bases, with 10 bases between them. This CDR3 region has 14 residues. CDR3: CASSESPGYYGYTF. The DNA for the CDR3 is TGTGCCAGCAGTGAATCCCCAGGGTACTATGGCTACACCTTC.

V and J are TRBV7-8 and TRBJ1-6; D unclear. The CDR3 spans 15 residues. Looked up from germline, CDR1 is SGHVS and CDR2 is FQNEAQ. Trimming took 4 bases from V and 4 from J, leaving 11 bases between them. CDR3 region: CASSSRVGYNSPLHF. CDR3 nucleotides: TGTGCCAGCAGCTCCCGGGTGGGTTATAATTCACCCCTCCACTTT.

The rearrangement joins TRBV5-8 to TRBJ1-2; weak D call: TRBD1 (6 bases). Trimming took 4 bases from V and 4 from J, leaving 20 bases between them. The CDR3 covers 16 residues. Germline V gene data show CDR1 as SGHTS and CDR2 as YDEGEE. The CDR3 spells CASSPQWPGAGYGYTF. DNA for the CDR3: TGTGCCAGCAGCCCCCAGTGGCCAGGGGCGGGCTATGGCTACACCTTC.

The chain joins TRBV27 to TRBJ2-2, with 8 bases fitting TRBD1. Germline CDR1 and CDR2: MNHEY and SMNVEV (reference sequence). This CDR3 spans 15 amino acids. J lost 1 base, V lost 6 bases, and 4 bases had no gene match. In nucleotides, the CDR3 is TGTGCCAGCAGCCCCGGGACAGGGAACACCGGGGAGCTGTTTTTT. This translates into CASSPGTGNTGELFF.

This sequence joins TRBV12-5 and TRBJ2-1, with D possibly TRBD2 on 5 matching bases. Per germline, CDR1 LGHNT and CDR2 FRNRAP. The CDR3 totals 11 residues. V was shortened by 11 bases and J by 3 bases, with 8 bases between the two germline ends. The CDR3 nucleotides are TGTGCTTGCGACTACTACAATGAGCAGTTCTTC. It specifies CACDYYNEQFF.

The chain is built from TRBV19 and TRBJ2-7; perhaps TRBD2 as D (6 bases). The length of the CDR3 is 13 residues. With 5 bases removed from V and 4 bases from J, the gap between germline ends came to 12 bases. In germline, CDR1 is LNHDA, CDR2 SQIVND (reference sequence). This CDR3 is CASSSGAGYEQYF. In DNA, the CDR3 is TGTGCCAGTAGTTCGGGAGCAGGGTACGAGCAGTACTTC.

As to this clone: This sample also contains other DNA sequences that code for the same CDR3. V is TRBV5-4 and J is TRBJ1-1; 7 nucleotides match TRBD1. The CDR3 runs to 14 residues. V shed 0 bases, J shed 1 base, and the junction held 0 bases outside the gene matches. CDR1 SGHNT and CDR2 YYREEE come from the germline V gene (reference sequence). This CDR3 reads CASSLDRGNTEAFF. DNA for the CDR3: TGTGCCAGCAGCTTGGACAGGGGGAACACTGAAGCTTTCTTT.

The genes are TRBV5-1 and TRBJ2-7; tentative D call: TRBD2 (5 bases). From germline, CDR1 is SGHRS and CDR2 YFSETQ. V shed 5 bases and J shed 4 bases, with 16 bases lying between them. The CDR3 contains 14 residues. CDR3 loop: CASRKTGTGYEQYF. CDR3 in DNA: TGCGCCAGCAGAAAGACGGGAACGGGATACGAGCAGTACTTC.

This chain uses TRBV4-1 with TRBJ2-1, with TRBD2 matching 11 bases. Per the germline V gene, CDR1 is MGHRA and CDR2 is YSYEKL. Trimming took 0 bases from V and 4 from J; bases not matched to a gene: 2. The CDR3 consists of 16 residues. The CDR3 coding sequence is TGCGCCAGCAGCCAAGAGGGACTAGCGGATTACAATGAGCAGTTCTTC. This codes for CASSQEGLADYNEQFF.

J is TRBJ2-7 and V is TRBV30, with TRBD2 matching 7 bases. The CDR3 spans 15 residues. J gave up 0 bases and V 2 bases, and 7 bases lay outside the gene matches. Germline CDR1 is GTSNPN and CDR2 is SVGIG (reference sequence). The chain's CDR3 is CAWSIGGISSYEQYF. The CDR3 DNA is TGTGCCTGGAGTATCGGGGGGATAAGCTCCTACGAGCAGTACTTC.

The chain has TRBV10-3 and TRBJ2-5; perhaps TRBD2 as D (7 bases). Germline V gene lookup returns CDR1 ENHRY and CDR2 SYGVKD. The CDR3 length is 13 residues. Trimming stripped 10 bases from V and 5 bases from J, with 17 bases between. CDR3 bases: TGTGCCACAAGGGGTGGGGGGGCTGAGACCCAGTACTTC. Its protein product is CATRGGGAETQYF.

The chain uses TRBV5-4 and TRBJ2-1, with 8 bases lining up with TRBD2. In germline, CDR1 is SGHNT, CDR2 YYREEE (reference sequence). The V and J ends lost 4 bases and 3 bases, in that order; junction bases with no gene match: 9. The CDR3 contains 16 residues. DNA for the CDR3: TGTGCCAGCAGCACTAATCGGGGGGGGAACTACAATGAGCAGTTCTTC. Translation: CASSTNRGGNYNEQFF.

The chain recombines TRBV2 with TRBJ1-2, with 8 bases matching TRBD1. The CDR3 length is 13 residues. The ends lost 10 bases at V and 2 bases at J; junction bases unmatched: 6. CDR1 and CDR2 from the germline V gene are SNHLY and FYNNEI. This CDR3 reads CATTDRGNYGYTF. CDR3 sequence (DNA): TGTGCCACCACCGACAGGGGCAACTATGGCTACACCTTC. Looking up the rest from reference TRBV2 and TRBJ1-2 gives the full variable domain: EPEVTQTPSHQVTQMGQEVILRCVPISNHLYFYWYRQILGQKVEFLVSFYNNEISEKSEIFDDQFSVERPDGSNFTLKIRSTKLEDSAMYFCATTDRGNYGYTFGSGTRLTVV.

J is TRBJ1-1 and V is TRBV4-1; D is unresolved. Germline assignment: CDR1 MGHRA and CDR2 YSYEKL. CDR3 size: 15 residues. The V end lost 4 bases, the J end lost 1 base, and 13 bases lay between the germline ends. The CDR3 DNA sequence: TGCGCCAGCAGCCGAATCGGGTCGTCGAACACTGAAGCTTTCTTT. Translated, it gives CASSRIGSSNTEAFF.

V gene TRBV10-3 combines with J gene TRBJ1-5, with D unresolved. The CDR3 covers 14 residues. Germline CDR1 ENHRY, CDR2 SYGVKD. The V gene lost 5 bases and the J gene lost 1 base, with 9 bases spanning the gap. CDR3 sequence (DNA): TGTGCCATCAGTCCGCGGGAAAGCAATCAGCCCCAGCATTTT. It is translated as CAISPRESNQPQHF.